This T cell receptor (beta chain) was captured by sequencing in a study of cytomegalovirus exposure and HLA in healthy donors. It was with 60 Vbeta and 13 Jbeta primers that the PCR ran. Sequenced by immunoSEQ multiplex PCR; TCRdb stores in-frame clones only, minus some. This sample has more than 90,000 clones, with roughly 73% found just once. Of note for this clone: Its antigen is still unknown.

Study results and caveats: The CMV antigen specificity of three CMV-associated chains was confirmed through in vitro analysis.

The sequenced material came from PBMCs. The sequence came from a woman in her 30s in good health and CMV-seronegative.

The CDR3 reads CASSDSPSGSYNEQFF. CDR3 DNA: TGTGCCAGCAGTGACTCCCCCAGCGGGTCCTACAATGAGCAGTTCTTC. The chain couples TRBV6-4 to TRBJ2-1; TRBD2 might be the D (6 bases). The length of the CDR3 is 16 residues. Trimming removed 0 bases at V and 1 base at J, with 10 bases between. Looked up from germline, CDR1 is MRHNA and CDR2 is SNTAGT.